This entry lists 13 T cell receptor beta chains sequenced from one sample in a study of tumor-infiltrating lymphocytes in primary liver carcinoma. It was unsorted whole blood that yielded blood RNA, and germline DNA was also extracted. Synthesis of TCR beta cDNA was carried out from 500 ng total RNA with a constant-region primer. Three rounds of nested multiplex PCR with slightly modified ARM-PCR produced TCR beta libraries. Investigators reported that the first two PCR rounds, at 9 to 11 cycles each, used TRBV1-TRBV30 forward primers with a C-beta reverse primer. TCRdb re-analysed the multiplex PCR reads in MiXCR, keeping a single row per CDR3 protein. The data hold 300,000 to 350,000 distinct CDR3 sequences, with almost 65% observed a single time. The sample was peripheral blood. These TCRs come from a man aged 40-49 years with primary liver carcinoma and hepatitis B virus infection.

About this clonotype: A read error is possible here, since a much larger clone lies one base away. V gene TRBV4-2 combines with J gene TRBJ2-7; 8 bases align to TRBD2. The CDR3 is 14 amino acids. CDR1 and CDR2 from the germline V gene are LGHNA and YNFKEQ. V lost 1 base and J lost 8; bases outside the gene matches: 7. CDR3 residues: CASSQVGRAGKQYF. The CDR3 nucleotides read TGTGCCAGCAGCCAAGTCGGGAGGGCTGGCAAGCAGTACTTC.

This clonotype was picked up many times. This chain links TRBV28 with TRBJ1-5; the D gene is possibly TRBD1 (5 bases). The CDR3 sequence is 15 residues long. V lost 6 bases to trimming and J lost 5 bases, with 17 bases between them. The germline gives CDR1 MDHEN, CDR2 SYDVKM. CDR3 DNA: TGTGCCAGCAGCCTCGACGGGGCCGGGGATCAGCCCCAGCATTTT. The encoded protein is CASSLDGAGDQPQHF.

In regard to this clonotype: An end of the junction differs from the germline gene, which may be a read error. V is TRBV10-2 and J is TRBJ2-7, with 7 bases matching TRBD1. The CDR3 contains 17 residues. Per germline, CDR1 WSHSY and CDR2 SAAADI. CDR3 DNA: TGCACCAGCAGTGGTCCGGGACAGCGGAATTTTCCCTACGAGCAGTACTTC. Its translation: CTSSGPGQRNFPYEQYF.

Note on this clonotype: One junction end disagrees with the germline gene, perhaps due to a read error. As DNA, the CDR3 is TGTGCCAGCGGCTTAACAGATACCGGGGAGCTGTTCTTT. Residues: CASGLTDTGELFF. The gene calls are TRBV11-3 and TRBJ2-2; possibly TRBD2 for D (5 bases). Germline V CDR1 and CDR2: SGHNT, YENEEA. The CDR3 spans 13 residues. Looking up the rest from reference TRBV11-3 and TRBJ2-2 gives the full variable domain: EAGVVQSPRYKIIEKKQPVAFWCNPISGHNTLYWYLQNLGQGPELLIRYENEEAVDDSQLPKDRFSAERLKGVDSTLKIQPAELGDSAVYLCASGLTDTGELFFGEGSRLTVL.

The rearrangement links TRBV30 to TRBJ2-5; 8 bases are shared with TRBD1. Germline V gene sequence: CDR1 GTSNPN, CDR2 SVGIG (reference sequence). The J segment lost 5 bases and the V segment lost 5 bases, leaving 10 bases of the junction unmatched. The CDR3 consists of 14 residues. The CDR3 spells CAWGRTGFWETQYF. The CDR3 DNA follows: TGTGCCTGGGGCCGGACAGGGTTCTGGGAGACCCAGTACTTC.

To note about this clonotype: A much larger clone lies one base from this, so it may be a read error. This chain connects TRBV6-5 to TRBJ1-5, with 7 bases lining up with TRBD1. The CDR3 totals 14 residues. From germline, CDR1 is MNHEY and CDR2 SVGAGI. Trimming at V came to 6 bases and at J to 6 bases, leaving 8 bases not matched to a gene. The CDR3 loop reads CASRIGGSGQPQHF. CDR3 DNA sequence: TGTGCCAGCAGGATAGGGGGCTCGGGTCAGCCCCAGCATTTT.

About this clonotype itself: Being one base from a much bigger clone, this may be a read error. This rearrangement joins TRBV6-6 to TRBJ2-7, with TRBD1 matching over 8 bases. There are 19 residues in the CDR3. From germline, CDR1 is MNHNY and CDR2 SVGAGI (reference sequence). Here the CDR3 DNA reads TGTGCCAGCAGTTACCAACAGGGGGTTCGGCTAGCCCGCTCCTACGAGCAGCACTTC. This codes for CASSYQQGVRLARSYEQHF.

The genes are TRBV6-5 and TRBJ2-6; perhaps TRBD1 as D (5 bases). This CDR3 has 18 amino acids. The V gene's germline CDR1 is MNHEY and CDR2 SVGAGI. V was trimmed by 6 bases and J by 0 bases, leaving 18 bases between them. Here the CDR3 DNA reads TGTGCCAGCAGGCTAGACAGTGGAGCCGGCTCTGGGGCCAACGTCCTGACTTTC. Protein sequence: CASRLDSGAGSGANVLTF.

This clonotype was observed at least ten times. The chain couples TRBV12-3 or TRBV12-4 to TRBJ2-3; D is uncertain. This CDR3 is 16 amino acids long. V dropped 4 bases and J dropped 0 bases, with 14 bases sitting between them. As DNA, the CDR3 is TGTGCCAGCAGTTCCTACAGTACATCTAGCACAGATACGCAGTATTTT. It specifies CASSSYSTSSTDTQYF.

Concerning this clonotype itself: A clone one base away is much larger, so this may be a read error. As DNA, the CDR3 is TGTGACATCAGTGGGTCCCGGGACGGGAGCTCCTACGAGCAGTACTTC. Its translation is CDISGSRDGSSYEQYF. V and J are TRBV10-3 and TRBJ2-7, with D possibly being TRBD2 (6 bases). CDR3 size: 16 residues. From germline, CDR1 is ENHRY and CDR2 SYGVKD.

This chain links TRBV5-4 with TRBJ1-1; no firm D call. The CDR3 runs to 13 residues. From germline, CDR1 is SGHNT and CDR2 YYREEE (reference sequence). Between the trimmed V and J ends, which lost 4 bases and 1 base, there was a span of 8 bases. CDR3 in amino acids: CASSIAWNTEAFF. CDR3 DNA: TGTGCCAGCAGCATCGCCTGGAACACTGAAGCTTTCTTT.

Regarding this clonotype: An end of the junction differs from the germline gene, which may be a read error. The CDR3 here is CVSSPGTQETQYF. For the CDR3, the DNA is TGTGTCAGCAGCCCTGGGACTCAAGAGACTCAGTACTTC. The chain uses TRBV11-2 and TRBJ2-5, with a tentative D call TRBD2 (6 bases). The germline CDR1 and CDR2 sequences are SGHAT and FQNNGV. This CDR3 has 13 residues.

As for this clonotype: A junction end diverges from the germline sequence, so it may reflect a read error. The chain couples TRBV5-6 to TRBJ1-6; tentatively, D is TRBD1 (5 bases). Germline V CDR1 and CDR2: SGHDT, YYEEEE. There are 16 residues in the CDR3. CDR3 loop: CASSLGDSSYNSPLRF. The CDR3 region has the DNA TGTGCCAGCAGCTTGGGCGACAGCTCCTATAATTCACCCCTCCGCTTT.